The sample holds a few counts of the clone carrying this T cell receptor beta chain. The antigen is undetermined. The CDR3 runs to 15 residues. V dropped 1 base and J dropped 4; count of bases not matched to a gene: 5. Germline CDR1 is MGHRA and CDR2 is YSYEKL. This sample is part of a study of CD8 T cells in ankylosing spondylitis. Whole-study findings and limits: A TCR beta motif of about eight highly homologous variants appeared characteristic of ankylosing spondylitis blood. It was reported that disease-linked clones were significantly enriched in matched ankylosing spondylitis synovial fluid. Several of the motif variants were reported before in synovial fluid and blood from reactive arthritis.

Using quantitative 5'-RACE with molecular barcodes, the authors made TCR beta libraries. TCRdb fed the 5' RACE reads into MiXCR, producing one record per CDR3 protein. The sample contains about 100,000 distinct CDR3 sequences, less than 25% of which appear only once. The sequenced sample was synovial fluid, either unsorted or a sorted T cell fraction (not recorded which). This chain links TRBV4-1 with TRBJ2-7; 9 positions agree with TRBD1. The clonotype comes from a male donor with ankylosing spondylitis. DNA of the CDR3: TGCGCCAGCAGCCAAGGATCCGGACAGGGGTACGAGCAGTACTTC. It codes for CASSQGSGQGYEQYF.